This TCR beta chain was profiled in a study of blood T cell repertoires in COVID-19. Turning to the study itself: Researchers got acute and convalescent COVID-19 samples from the United States, Italy and Spain.

In its sample, this clone was seen once. Original processing methods: Reference gene primer amplification gave estimated nucleated cell counts. TCRdb's table, derived via immunoSEQ multiplex PCR, lists solely in-frame clones and lacks some. That table furnishes V, J and clone size, whereas the DNA furnished D and trimming. Here the sample spans roughly 440,000 clones, about nine tenths being singletons. Germline V gene sequence: CDR1 SNHLY, CDR2 FYNNEI. The CDR3 is made up of 15 amino acids. Trimming cost V 5 bases and J 6 bases, with 14 bases left between them. The V call is TRBV2, the J call TRBJ1-6; D gene unclear. The specimen was peripheral blood. The TCR comes from a woman aged 45-59 years with COVID-19, enrolled during active disease. The CDR3 protein is CASSLGRRINSPLHF. The DNA for the CDR3 is TGTGCCAGCAGTTTAGGGAGACGGATTAATTCACCCCTCCACTTT.